Listed below are T cell receptor beta chains from one sample, sequenced in a study of PD-L1 blockade in urothelial cancer. Only in-frame clones appear in the TCRdb table, and some are missing; sequencing was by immunoSEQ multiplex PCR. The repertoire has approximately 90,000 clones, about 90% of them found once; the top ten carry under 2%. The sample here was PBMCs, taken around atezolizumab (anti-PD-L1) treatment. Receptors were obtained from a man aged 55 to 69 with urothelial cancer. The CDR3 runs from the conserved cysteine through the conserved F or W. The D gene is left open where the match is weak. Clone size is stated in some rows and not others, as once, few, many or a class when expanded.

>TRBJ2-7|NA|NA|TRBV5-1
CASSLDPSSYEQYF
TGCGCCAGCAGCTTGGATCCGAGCTCCTACGAGCAGTACTTC
>TRBJ2-7|NA|NA|TRBV7-6
CASSLEAVSYEQYF
TGTGCCAGCAGCCTAGAAGCCGTTTCGTACGAGCAGTACTTC
>TRBJ2-1|NA|TRBD2|TRBV5-4
CASSTPAGGEQFF
TGTGCCAGCAGCACACCAGCGGGGGGGGAGCAGTTCTTC
>TRBJ2-1|NA|NA|TRBV9
CASSVEPSAYNEQFF
TGTGCCAGTAGCGTAGAGCCTAGCGCCTACAATGAGCAGTTCTTC
>TRBJ2-5|NA|NA|TRBV5-1
CASSLLGTQGETQYF
TGCGCCAGCAGCTTACTCGGGACTCAAGGGGAGACCCAGTACTTC
>TRBJ1-1|few|NA|TRBV18
CASSPPGRAGNTEAFF
TGTGCCAGCTCACCACCGGGGAGGGCAGGCAACACTGAAGCTTTCTTT
>TRBJ1-1|NA|TRBD1|TRBV2
CASSFDRGTTEAFF
TGTGCCAGCAGCTTCGACAGGGGGACCACTGAAGCTTTCTTT
>TRBJ1-4|NA|NA|TRBV19
CASSIAGTDREKLFF
TGTGCCAGTAGTATAGCTGGGACTGACCGTGAAAAACTGTTTTTT
>TRBJ1-1|NA|TRBD1|TRBV5-1
CASSPDRGTEAFF
TGCGCCAGCAGTCCGGACAGGGGCACTGAAGCTTTCTTT
>TRBJ2-1|few|TRBD2|TRBV4-1
CASSRAVAGGRDNEQFF
TGCGCCAGCAGCCGGGCGGTGGCGGGGGGCCGCGACAATGAGCAGTTCTTC
>TRBJ2-7|once|NA|TRBV7-2
CASSLYLGGGLRYEQYF
TGTGCCAGCAGCTTATACCTGGGAGGGGGACTTCGATACGAGCAGTACTTC
>TRBJ2-5|NA|NA|TRBV18
CASSPGYRDQETQYF
TGTGCCAGCTCACCAGGTTACAGGGACCAAGAGACCCAGTACTTC
>TRBJ1-2|NA|NA|TRBV4-3
CASSQVTRDYGYTF
TGCGCCAGCAGCCAAGTAACCCGGGACTATGGCTACACCTTC
>TRBJ2-7|NA|NA|TRBV5-1
CASSLGQDYEQYF
TGCGCCAGCAGCTTGGGGCAGGACTACGAGCAGTACTTC
>TRBJ2-5|once|NA|TRBV5-1
CASSLAGLAIQETQYF
TGCGCCAGCAGCTTGGCCGGGCTAGCTATACAAGAGACCCAGTACTTC
>TRBJ2-1|NA|NA|TRBV7-3
CASSSWPASGSYNEQFF
TGTGCCAGCAGCTCTTGGCCAGCAAGCGGCTCCTACAATGAGCAGTTCTTC
>TRBJ2-1|NA|TRBD2|TRBV5-1
CASSLGGRAYNEQFF
TGCGCCAGCAGCTTGGGCGGGAGGGCCTACAATGAGCAGTTCTTC
>TRBJ1-5|NA|NA|TRBV6-5
CASNYHGVVSNQPQHF
TGTGCCAGCAATTATCACGGGGTAGTGAGCAATCAGCCCCAGCATTTT
>TRBJ2-2|NA|NA|TRBV28
CASSLSGSNTGELFF
TGTGCCAGCAGTTTATCCGGGAGTAACACCGGGGAGCTGTTTTTT
>TRBJ2-3|NA|NA|TRBV14
CASSQGDPYDTQYF
TGTGCCAGCAGCCAGGGCGATCCCTACGATACGCAGTATTTT
>TRBJ2-7|NA|NA|TRBV6-1
CASSAFSGGAYEQYF
TGTGCCAGCAGTGCGTTTTCGGGGGGCGCTTACGAGCAGTACTTC
>TRBJ2-7|NA|TRBD1|TRBV13
CASSTSGQATYEQYF
TGTGCCAGCAGCACCTCGGGACAGGCCACCTACGAGCAGTACTTC
>TRBJ2-2|NA|TRBD1|TRBV4-3
CASSQYRGPTGELFF
TGCGCCAGCAGCCAATACAGGGGGCCCACCGGGGAGCTGTTTTTT
>TRBJ2-1|NA|NA|TRBV18
CASSLLTSGVDEQFF
TGTGCCAGCTCGCTGCTGACTAGTGGAGTAGATGAGCAGTTCTTC
>TRBJ1-2|NA|TRBD1|TRBV6-5
CASSYAGQGTYGYTF
TGTGCCAGCAGTTACGCGGGACAGGGGACTTATGGCTACACCTTC
>TRBJ2-3|NA|TRBD1|TRBV5-1
CASSSTGERRNTQYF
TGCGCCAGCAGCTCTACAGGGGAACGTCGGAATACGCAGTATTTT
>TRBJ2-1|once|TRBD2|TRBV6-1
CASSGSGGPPFYNEQFF
TGTGCCAGCAGTGGTAGCGGGGGACCTCCGTTCTACAATGAGCAGTTCTTC
>TRBJ2-3|NA|NA|TRBV2
CASSAEGGGTDTQYF
TGTGCCAGCAGTGCGGAAGGAGGGGGCACAGATACGCAGTATTTT
>TRBJ1-5|NA|NA|TRBV6-1
CASSEIGQPQHF
TGTGCCAGCAGTGAAATCGGTCAGCCCCAGCATTTT
>TRBJ2-3|NA|TRBD1|TRBV5-1
CASSLEGATDTQYF
TGCGCCAGCAGCTTGGAGGGGGCTACAGATACGCAGTATTTT
>TRBJ1-2|NA|NA|TRBV6-1
CASSEAGDYGYTF
TGTGCCAGCAGTGAAGCAGGGGACTATGGCTACACCTTC
>TRBJ2-5|NA|TRBD2|TRBV6-1
CASSETSGSETQYF
TGTGCCAGCAGCGAGACTAGCGGGAGTGAGACCCAGTACTTC
>TRBJ2-7|NA|NA|TRBV6-1
CASSVEMTSSYEQYF
TGTGCCAGCAGTGTGGAAATGACAAGTTCCTACGAGCAGTACTTC
>TRBJ2-3|NA|NA|TRBV6-1
CASSEGWSSADTQYF
TGTGCCAGCAGTGAAGGATGGTCTTCGGCAGATACGCAGTATTTT
>TRBJ2-5|once|NA|TRBV7-2
CASSPTTPETQYF
TGTGCCAGCAGCCCTACTACCCCGGAGACCCAGTACTTC
>TRBJ1-4|NA|TRBD1|TRBV29-1
CSASTGGNNEKLFF
TGCAGCGCTTCGACAGGGGGCAATAATGAAAAACTGTTTTTT
>TRBJ2-3|NA|NA|TRBV19
CASSYGTSTDTQYF
TGTGCCAGTAGTTACGGGACTAGCACAGATACGCAGTATTTT
>TRBJ2-3|NA|TRBD2|TRBV5-1
CASSPSTSASTDTQYF
TGCGCCAGCAGCCCTTCGACTAGCGCGAGCACAGATACGCAGTATTTT
>TRBJ2-1|NA|TRBD2|TRBV7-6
CASSLALLAGGRVNEQFF
TGTGCCAGCAGCTTAGCGCTCCTAGCGGGAGGTCGTGTGAATGAGCAGTTCTTC
>TRBJ2-7|NA|NA|TRBV5-1
CASSLEPGSYEQYF
TGCGCCAGCAGCTTGGAGCCAGGGTCCTACGAGCAGTACTTC
>TRBJ2-1|NA|NA|TRBV11-2
CASSLYSGALYNEQFF
TGTGCCAGCAGCTTATACTCGGGAGCCTTGTACAATGAGCAGTTCTTC
>TRBJ2-5|NA|TRBD1|TRBV5-4
CASSHRGGETQYF
TGTGCCAGCAGCCACAGGGGTGGGGAGACCCAGTACTTC
>TRBJ1-1|NA|TRBD1|TRBV18
CASSRGTGQVNTEAFF
TGTGCCAGCTCACGCGGCACAGGACAGGTGAACACTGAAGCTTTCTTT
>TRBJ1-2|NA|TRBD1|TRBV7-8
CASSPTGGDPIGYTF
TGTGCCAGCAGCCCGACAGGGGGGGATCCTATTGGCTACACCTTC
>TRBJ1-5|NA|NA|TRBV5-1
CAPALGSDQPQHF
TGCGCCCCTGCCTTAGGGAGCGATCAGCCCCAGCATTTT
>TRBJ2-4|NA|TRBD2|TRBV7-3
CASSLYGGADIQYF
TGTGCCAGCAGCTTATACGGGGGGGCGGACATTCAGTACTTC
>TRBJ2-5|once|TRBD2|TRBV7-7
CASSLGSSGASQETQYF
TGTGCCAGCAGCTTAGGGTCTAGCGGGGCCTCCCAAGAGACCCAGTACTTC
>TRBJ2-7|NA|TRBD1|TRBV11-2
CASSLETGGHEQYF
TGTGCCAGCAGCTTAGAAACAGGGGGCCACGAGCAGTACTTC
>TRBJ1-1|NA|TRBD1|TRBV18
CASSKGTGDTEAFF
TGTGCCAGCTCTAAAGGGACAGGTGATACTGAAGCTTTCTTT
>TRBJ1-3|NA|NA|TRBV9
CASSVGLTDTIYF
TGTGCCAGCAGCGTAGGGTTGACTGACACCATATATTTT
>TRBJ2-2|NA|TRBD1|TRBV2
CASSPRTGATGELFF
TGTGCCAGCAGTCCCCGGACAGGGGCCACCGGGGAGCTGTTTTTT
>TRBJ2-2|NA|NA|TRBV7-2
CASSLYHTGELFF
TGTGCCAGCAGCTTATATCACACCGGGGAGCTGTTTTTT
>TRBJ2-5|NA|NA|TRBV18
CASSQVGGLEWSQYF
TGTGCCAGCTCACAAGTTGGGGGCCTGGAATGGTCCCAGTACTTC
>TRBJ2-7|NA|NA|TRBV29-1
CSVALVSGYEQYF
TGCAGCGTTGCACTAGTTAGCGGCTACGAGCAGTACTTC
>TRBJ2-1|once|NA|TRBV10-1
CASSDREEGQHYNEQFF
TGCGCCAGCAGTGATAGAGAAGAGGGACAACACTACAATGAGCAGTTCTTC
>TRBJ2-2|NA|NA|TRBV11-2
CASSYEQNTGELFF
TGTGCCAGCAGCTATGAGCAGAACACCGGGGAGCTGTTTTTT